This entry features one T cell receptor beta chain sequence. The length of the CDR3 is 14 residues. V was pared by 2 bases and J by 3 bases, with 4 bases of the junction left unmatched. Germline V gene sequence: CDR1 MNHEY, CDR2 SVGAGI. Profiling relied on immunoSEQ multiplex PCR, and the TCRdb table lists in-frame clones only, not all of them. The sample yields approximately 280,000 clones, roughly 85% seen once. The data stem from a study of blood T cell repertoires in COVID-19. Overall study: The United States, Italy and Spain provided the acute and convalescent COVID-19 samples. Nucleic acid was either cDNA or gDNA, and it came from T cells, B-cell-depleted T cells, or PBMCs.

J is TRBJ2-7 and V is TRBV6-5; 7 bases agree with TRBD2. This receptor was taken from a woman in her forties or fifties who had recovered from COVID-19. Sequenced input: PBMCs or T cells enriched from blood (not recorded which). The CDR3 sequence is CASSYRGGNYEQYF. CDR3 DNA sequence: TGTGCCAGCAGTTACCGGGGAGGGAACTACGAGCAGTACTTC.